This TCR beta chain is drawn from a study of shared clonotypes between healthy human individuals. As concerns this clone: Its antigen is unidentified.

Trimming shortened V by 7 bases and J by 6 bases, and 17 bases separated the two germline ends. Germline assignment: CDR1 MNHNY and CDR2 SVGAGI (reference sequence). The CDR3 runs to 14 residues. Study-wide results and limits: Across a few donors, naive CD4 shared around 5.3%, naive CD8 under 4%, memory CD4 more than 2%, memory CD8 0.4% to 0.5%. Sequencing depth was expected to influence donor clonotype sharing.

TCRdb's copy holds only in-frame clones and misses some; the assay was immunoSEQ multiplex PCR. The table has approximately 2,000,000 clones, around 92% seen once. Sequencing used naive CD4+ T cells from PBMCs. Subset denoted: CD45RA+ positively selected. The TCR was taken from a man in his late teens or twenties in good health. Some clones in this sample may be carry-over from other donors' samples. The chain carries TRBV6-6 and TRBJ2-3; possible D gene TRBD2, 6 bases. The CDR3 is CASKPGSIRDTQYF. The CDR3 DNA reads as TGTGCCAGCAAACCCGGGAGTATAAGGGATACGCAGTATTTT.